Sequencing of this T cell receptor (beta chain) was carried out in a study of vaccination effects on CD4 cells after COVID-19. Points from the study as a whole: A shortage of convalescent patients and an absence of early post-infection timepoints characterized the study.

A remark on this clone: Its target is not known.

Trimming pared 0 bases from V and 5 bases from J, leaving 16 bases between. The CDR3 contains 16 residues. The germline CDR1 and CDR2 sequences are LGHDT and YNNKEL (reference sequence). Clones were sequenced by immunoSEQ multiplex PCR, and TCRdb holds only the in-frame ones, with some missing. The profile covers roughly 50,000 clones, with 75% to 85% appearing a single time and about 6% taken by the ten largest. Under the ViraFEST assay, PBMC were stimulated with viral peptide pools so that antigen-specific CD4+ T cells expanded. Sequencing was performed afterwards. Following culture for around 10 days, CD4+ T cells were isolated. All vaccine recipients tested negative for nucleocapsid antibodies and had never contracted SARS-CoV-2 infection. Approximately 2.2 million PBMC per well received 10 IU/ml IL-2 and approximately 11 ug/ml peptides in culture. Half-medium replacement with IL-2 medium occurred on days 3 and 7.

The rearrangement joins TRBV3-1 (or the pseudogene TRBV3-2) to TRBJ1-2, with D tentatively TRBD1 (6 bases). The starting material was CD4+ T cells from PBMCs cultured with HCoV-OC43 spike peptides, obtained before COVID-19 vaccination. Subset here: HCoV-OC43 spike overlapping peptide pool stimulation. The receptor was derived from a human donor who received a COVID-19 vaccine. This CDR3 is CASSQERYRAVYGYTF. For the CDR3, the DNA is TGTGCCAGCAGCCAAGAGCGTTACAGGGCGGTATATGGCTACACCTTC.